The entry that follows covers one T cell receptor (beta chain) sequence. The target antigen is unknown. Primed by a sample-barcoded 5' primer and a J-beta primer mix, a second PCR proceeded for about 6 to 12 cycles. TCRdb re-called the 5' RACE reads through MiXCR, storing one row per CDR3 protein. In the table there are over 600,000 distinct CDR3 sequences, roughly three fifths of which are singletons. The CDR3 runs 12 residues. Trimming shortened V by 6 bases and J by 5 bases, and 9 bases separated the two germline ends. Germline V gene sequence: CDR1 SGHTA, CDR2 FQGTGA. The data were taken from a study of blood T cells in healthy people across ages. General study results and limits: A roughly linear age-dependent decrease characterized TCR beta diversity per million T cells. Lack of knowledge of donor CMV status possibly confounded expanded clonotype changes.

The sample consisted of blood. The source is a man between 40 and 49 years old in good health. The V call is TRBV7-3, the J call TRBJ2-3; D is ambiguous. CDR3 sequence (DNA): TGTGCCAGCAGTTCAAAAAGAGATACGCAGTATTTT. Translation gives CASSSKRDTQYF.